The 8 T cell receptor beta chains in this list originate from one sample, sequenced in a study of blood T cells in healthy people across ages. Through a sample-barcoded 5' primer and a J-beta primer mix, a second PCR was run for about 7 to 12 cycles. Each CDR3 protein gets one entry after TCRdb re-called the 5' RACE reads with MiXCR. The sample has about 770,000 distinct CDR3 sequences, about 42% seen once. Sequencing used blood. Receptor source: a man between 60 and 75 years old in good health.

The chain recombines TRBV7-8 with TRBJ2-5; D ambiguous. Germline lookup yields CDR1 SGHVS and CDR2 FQNEAQ. The CDR3 runs to 12 residues. Trimming shortened V by 10 bases and J by 1 base, and 10 bases separated the two germline ends. CDR3 DNA sequence: TGTGCCACCCCGATTTTCCAAGAGACCCAGTACTTC. This gives the protein CATPIFQETQYF. Complete variable domain (other parts from reference TRBV7-8 and TRBJ2-5): GAGVSQSPRYKVAKRGQDVALRCDPISGHVSLFWYQQALGQGPEFLTYFQNEAQLDKSGLPSDRFFAERPEGSVSTLKIQRTQQEDSAVYLCATPIFQETQYFGPGTRLLVL.

Remarks on this clonotype: This clone may be a read error of a much larger clone one base away. This sequence joins TRBV6-2 or TRBV6-3 and TRBJ2-5; D is ambiguous. Germline CDR1 reads MNHEY; CDR2 reads SVGEGT. The CDR3 has 12 amino acids. The germline V and J ends were trimmed by 1 base and 11 bases, with 11 bases remaining between them. The CDR3 DNA reads TGTGCCAGCAGTTACTTAGCCAATGAGCAGTACTTC. The encoded protein is CASSYLANEQYF.

Here the CDR3 reads CASTVSGLNTEAFF. The CDR3 bases are TGTGCCAGCACTGTTAGCGGGCTGAACACTGAAGCTTTCTTT. This rearrangement joins TRBV11-3 to TRBJ1-1; no clear D gene. V was pared by 7 bases and J by 0 bases, with 12 bases between. The CDR3 is made up of 14 amino acids. Germline-derived CDR1 and CDR2 are SGHNT and YENEEA.

The chain links TRBV27 to TRBJ1-2, with D unresolved. Germline loops: CDR1 MNHEY, CDR2 SMNVEV (reference sequence). The V gene lost 6 bases and the J gene lost 2 bases, with 10 bases spanning the gap. The CDR3 extends over 13 amino acids. CDR3 residues: CASSKLRNYGYTF. CDR3 nucleotides: TGTGCCAGCAGCAAACTCAGGAACTATGGCTACACCTTC.

This clonotype was detected a few times. The V call is TRBV2, the J call TRBJ2-7; the D call may be TRBD1 or TRBD2 (5 bases each). V lost 0 bases and J 9 bases, leaving 15 bases between the germline ends. Germline assignment: CDR1 SNHLY and CDR2 FYNNEI. The CDR3 contains 14 residues. This CDR3 is CASSEAPGYQGQYF. CDR3 nucleotides: TGTGCCAGCAGTGAAGCGCCGGGGTATCAGGGGCAGTACTTC.

The V and J genes are TRBV6-6 and TRBJ2-1; 9 nucleotides agree with TRBD1. Germline V lookup: CDR1 MNHNY, CDR2 SVGAGI (reference sequence). The junction had 9 bases not matched to a gene; V was cut back by 6 bases and J by 3 bases. The CDR3 is made up of 16 amino acids. The CDR3: CASSTSGTGLYNEQFF. CDR3 in DNA: TGTGCCAGCAGCACATCCGGGACAGGGCTCTACAATGAGCAGTTCTTC.

This chain connects TRBV9 to TRBJ2-2; D may be TRBD2 (6 bases). CDR1 is SGDLS, CDR2 YYNGEE, per germline. Trimming removed 6 bases from V and 2 bases from J, with 11 bases in between. The CDR3 has 14 residues. The CDR3 DNA sequence: TGTGCCAGCAACCCAGGGACTAACACCGGGGAGCTGTTTTTT. Translated, it gives CASNPGTNTGELFF.

This clonotype has a handful of counts. This chain uses TRBV15 with TRBJ2-3; D is undetermined. The V end lost 3 bases, the J end lost 1 base, and 8 bases lay between the germline ends. Germline CDR1 reads LNHNV; CDR2 reads YYDKDF (reference sequence). This CDR3 contains 14 residues. The CDR3, as DNA: TGTGCCACCAGCAGCCACACGGGCACAGATACGCAGTATTTT. Protein: CATSSHTGTDTQYF.